The sequence of this TCR beta chain was determined in a study of cytomegalovirus exposure and HLA in healthy donors. PCR amplification relied on 60 Vbeta primers (plus 13 Jbeta primers). Clones were read by immunoSEQ multiplex PCR, and TCRdb kept only the in-frame ones, dropping some. The repertoire holds roughly 190,000 clones, around 77% seen once, with about 1.6% in the top ten. Regarding the study as a whole: CMV serostatus was the only immune exposure information that was available. When analyzed later, a missense DCLRE1C variant was found to be linked to TCR beta V- and J-gene trimming. Within an earlier analysis, most TCR beta V segments proved productive either about 87% or about 30% of the time.

From germline, CDR1 is LNHDA and CDR2 SQIVND (reference sequence). Trimming cost V 5 bases and J 7 bases; bases outside gene matches: 15. The CDR3 sequence is 16 residues long. Of note for this clone: Antigen unknown.

Sequencing was carried out using PBMCs. The J gene is TRBJ2-7, the V gene TRBV19, with TRBD1 matching over 9 bases. The TCR was taken from a woman aged 18-29 years in good health and CMV-seronegative. The chain's CDR3 is CASSHLGQGPPFEQYF. In DNA form, the CDR3 reads TGTGCCAGTAGTCACCTCGGACAGGGGCCCCCTTTTGAGCAGTACTTC.